This T cell receptor (beta chain) appears in the sequencing data of a study of T cell repertoires in cytomegalovirus infection. CDR3 length: 14 amino acids. V was pared by 6 bases and J by 7 bases, with 6 bases of the junction left unmatched. From germline, CDR1 is MDHEN and CDR2 SYDVKM. The table lists this clonotype with many counts. TCRdb re-derived calls from the reads in MiXCR, one entry per CDR3 protein. The sample holds almost 300,000 distinct CDR3 sequences, approximately 8.9% seen once. The source material was PBMCs. This sequence joins TRBV28 and TRBJ1-4, with TRBD1 matching 9 bases. The sequence derives from a human donor in good health (CMV status not recorded). Some clones in this sample may be carry-over from other donors' samples. CDR3 bases: TGTGCCAGCAGGGAACAGGGGGCTCGTGAAAAACTGTTTTTT. It translates to CASREQGAREKLFF.